This TCR beta chain was obtained from a study of beta chain features in type 1 diabetes. Expressed TCRB transcripts were sequenced, since all the RNA that had been isolated was reverse transcribed. The average output of naive, central memory and regulatory T cell samples was several million reads. Assay: immunoSEQ multiplex PCR; the TCRdb copy retains only in-frame clones and omits some. The table records about 140,000 clones, 10% to 15% of them present only once. CD45RO/CCR7/CD25/CD127/CD95/CD27 staining was used to isolate CD4+ naive, central memory, regulatory and stem cell-like memory cells by sorting. Notes on this clone: The antigen is undetermined.

Germline assignment: CDR1 SGHRS and CDR2 YFSETQ. The junction had 7 bases not matched to a gene; V was cut back by 4 bases and J by 12 bases. This CDR3 is built from 12 residues. Study observations and caveats: For cells with high TCR expression, cDNA sequencing could yield over-representation. Shortening of TCRB CDR3s, moderate but significant, appeared in all four CD4+ subsets of Type 1 diabetes patients.

Input material: central memory CD4+ T cells from blood. The receptor's source is a man between 18 and 29 years old with type 1 diabetes. V and J are TRBV5-1 and TRBJ2-3; 8 bases match TRBD1. CDR3 sequence reads: CASSEGQVEQYF. The DNA of the CDR3 is TGCGCCAGCAGCGAGGGACAGGTCGAACAGTATTTT.